These 15 T cell receptor beta chains share one sample of origin, sequenced in a study of CXCR3-negative and CXCR3-positive naive CD8 T cells. All TRB cDNA libraries came from 5' RACE performed with UMI labels. For each CDR3 protein, TCRdb gives one entry from its re-call of the 5' RACE reads, without DNA. Its table records approximately 83,000 distinct CDR3 sequences. The sequenced material came from naive CXCR3- CD8+ T cells from blood. Sample subset: CD45RO-CCR7+CD27+CD95- naive CD8+ T cells lacking CXCR3 (TNR3-). These TCRs come from a human donor in good health. Some clones in this sample may be carry-over from other donors' samples.

The rearrangement links TRBV25-1 to TRBJ2-1; TCRdb designates TRBD1, a call that cannot be tested without DNA. The CDR3 length is 12 residues. Germline values: CDR1 MGHDK, CDR2 SYGVNS. The CDR3 is CASSPGGGEQFF.

The V and J genes are TRBV25-1 and TRBJ2-7; the D call from TCRdb, TRBD2, cannot be confirmed without DNA. The CDR3 has 12 residues. CDR1 is MGHDK, CDR2 SYGVNS, per germline. The CDR3: CASSEGQREQYF.

This chain links TRBV5-6 with TRBJ2-7; TCRdb's assignment of TRBD1 cannot be checked, as there is no DNA. The germline V gene encodes CDR1 SGHDT and CDR2 YYEEEE. The CDR3 is made up of 14 amino acids. The CDR3 sequence is CASTLPGGSREQYF.

The genes are TRBV10-3 and TRBJ2-7; TCRdb's assignment of TRBD2 cannot be checked, as there is no DNA. CDR1 and CDR2 (germline): ENHRY, SYGVKD. CDR3 length: 17 residues. The CDR3: CAISEAFIGTSRYEQYF.

This chain uses TRBV19 with TRBJ2-7. CDR3 size: 15 residues. The germline gives CDR1 LNHDA, CDR2 SQIVND (reference sequence). This CDR3 reads CASSMGTGIPYEQYF.

The chain carries TRBV29-1 and TRBJ2-3; the D gene TCRdb calls, TRBD1, cannot be checked with no DNA. This CDR3 region has 17 residues. Germline values: CDR1 SQVTM, CDR2 ANQGSEA. The CDR3 loop reads CSVDTNGPRGQGWTQYF.

This chain uses TRBV4-2 with TRBJ1-1. The CDR3 extends over 15 amino acids. CDR1 and CDR2 from the germline V gene are LGHNA and YNFKEQ. CDR3 protein: CASSLLRGSGTEAFF.

The rearrangement joins TRBV25-1 to TRBJ1-4; there is no DNA to check the TCRdb D call of TRBD1. The CDR3 is 16 residues long. The germline gives CDR1 MGHDK, CDR2 SYGVNS. Here the CDR3 reads CASSDPRDSSNEKLFF.

V is TRBV7-6 and J is TRBJ2-3; no DNA is available, so the TRBD2 call from TCRdb remains unchecked. From germline, CDR1 is SGHVS and CDR2 FNYEAQ. The length of the CDR3 is 21 residues. The CDR3 here is CASSLPLLIAQRGGQTDTQYF.

The V call is TRBV21-1, the J call TRBJ2-1; the TCRdb call, TRBD2, lacks DNA for checking. TRBV21-1 is a recognized pseudogene. The CDR3 spans 18 residues. CDR3 in amino acids: CASSKGVVRDSSYNEQFF.

J is TRBJ1-5 and V is TRBV14. Germline CDR1 is SGHDN and CDR2 is FVKESK. The CDR3 is 13 residues long. CDR3 loop: CASSQDIDQPQHF.

The J gene is TRBJ2-1, the V gene TRBV28; without DNA, the TCRdb call of TRBD2 cannot be checked. The CDR3 sequence is 17 residues long. From germline, CDR1 is MDHEN and CDR2 SYDVKM. This chain's CDR3 is CASSPPIAGVPYNEQFF.

The CDR3 region is CASSLDHVTPVGGETQYF. The chain combines TRBV7-2 with TRBJ2-5; TCRdb indicates TRBD1, and absent DNA this call remains unverified. This CDR3 region has 18 residues. Per the germline V gene, CDR1 is SGHTA and CDR2 is FQGNSA.

The V and J genes are TRBV7-9 and TRBJ1-5; with no DNA, the TCRdb D assignment of TRBD1 cannot be verified. The germline V gene encodes CDR1 SEHNR and CDR2 FQNEAQ (reference sequence). This CDR3 region has 13 residues. The CDR3 spells CASSLMGEGAQHF.

The chain combines TRBV7-8 with TRBJ2-1; TCRdb's D call, TRBD1, is unchecked because there is no DNA. The CDR3 has 15 residues. CDR1 SGHVS and CDR2 FQNEAQ come from the germline V gene. This chain's CDR3 is CASSFKAGASNEQFF.